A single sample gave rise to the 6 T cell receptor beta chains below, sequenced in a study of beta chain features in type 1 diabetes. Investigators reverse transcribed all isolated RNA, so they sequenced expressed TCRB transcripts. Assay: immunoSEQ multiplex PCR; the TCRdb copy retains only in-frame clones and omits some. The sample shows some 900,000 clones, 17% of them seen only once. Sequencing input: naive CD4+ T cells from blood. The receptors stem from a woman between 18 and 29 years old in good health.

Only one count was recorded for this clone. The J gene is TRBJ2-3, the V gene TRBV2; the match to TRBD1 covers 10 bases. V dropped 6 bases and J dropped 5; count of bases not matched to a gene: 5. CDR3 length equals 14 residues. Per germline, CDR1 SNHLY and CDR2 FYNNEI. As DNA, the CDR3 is TGTGCCAGCAGCCAAGACAGGGGGCAAGATACGCAGTATTTT. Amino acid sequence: CASSQDRGQDTQYF.

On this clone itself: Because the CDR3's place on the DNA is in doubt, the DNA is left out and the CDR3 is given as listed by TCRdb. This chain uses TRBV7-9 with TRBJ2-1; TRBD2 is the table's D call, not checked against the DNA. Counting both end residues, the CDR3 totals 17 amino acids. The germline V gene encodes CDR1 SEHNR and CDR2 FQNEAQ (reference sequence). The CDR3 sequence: CASRDLASGRGYNEQFF.

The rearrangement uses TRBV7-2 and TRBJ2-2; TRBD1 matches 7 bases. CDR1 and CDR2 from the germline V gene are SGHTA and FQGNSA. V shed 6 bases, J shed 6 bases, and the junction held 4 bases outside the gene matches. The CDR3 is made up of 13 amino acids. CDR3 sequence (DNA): TGTGCCAGCAGGAAACAGGGGTCCGGGGAGCTGTTTTTT. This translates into CASRKQGSGELFF.

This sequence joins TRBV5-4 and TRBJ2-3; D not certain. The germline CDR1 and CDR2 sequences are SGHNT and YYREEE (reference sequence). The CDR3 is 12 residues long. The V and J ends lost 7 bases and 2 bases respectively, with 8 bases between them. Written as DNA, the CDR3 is TGTGCCAGCGGGCGGATCACAGATACGCAGTATTTT. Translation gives CASGRITDTQYF.

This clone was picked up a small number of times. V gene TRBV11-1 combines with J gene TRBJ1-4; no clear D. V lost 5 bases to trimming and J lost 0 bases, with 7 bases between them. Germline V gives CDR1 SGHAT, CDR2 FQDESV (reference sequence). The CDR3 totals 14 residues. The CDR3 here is CASSRDATNEKLFF. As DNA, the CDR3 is TGTGCCAGCAGCCGAGACGCAACTAATGAAAAACTGTTTTTT.

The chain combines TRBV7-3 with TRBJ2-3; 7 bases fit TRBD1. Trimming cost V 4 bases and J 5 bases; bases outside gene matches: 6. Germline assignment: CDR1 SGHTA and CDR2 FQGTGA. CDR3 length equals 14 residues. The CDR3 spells CASSSTGYRDTQYF. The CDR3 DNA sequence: TGTGCCAGCAGCTCGACAGGGTACAGAGATACGCAGTATTTT. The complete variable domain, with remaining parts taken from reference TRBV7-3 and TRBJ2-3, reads GAGVSQTPSNKVTEKGKYVELRCDPISGHTALYWYRQSLGQGPEFLIYFQGTGAADDSGLPNDRFFAVRPEGSVSTLKIQRTERGDSAVYLCASSSTGYRDTQYFGPGTRLTVL.